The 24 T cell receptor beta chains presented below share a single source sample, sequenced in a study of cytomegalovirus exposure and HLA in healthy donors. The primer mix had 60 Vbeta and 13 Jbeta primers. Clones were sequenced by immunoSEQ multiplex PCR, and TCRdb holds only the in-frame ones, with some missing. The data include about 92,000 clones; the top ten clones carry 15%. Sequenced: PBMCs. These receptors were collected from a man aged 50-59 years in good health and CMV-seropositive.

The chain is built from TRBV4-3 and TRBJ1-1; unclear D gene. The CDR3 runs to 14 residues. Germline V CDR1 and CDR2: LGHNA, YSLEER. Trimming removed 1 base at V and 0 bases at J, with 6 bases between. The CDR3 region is CASSQGLMNTEAFF. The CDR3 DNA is TGCGCCAGCAGCCAAGGGCTCATGAACACTGAAGCTTTCTTT.

The CDR3 bases are TGTGCCAGCAGCTTACAGGGACAGGGGACTGAAGCTTTCTTT. Its translation: CASSLQGQGTEAFF. J is TRBJ1-1 and V is TRBV7-3; 10 bases agree with TRBD1. Trimming removed 2 bases from V and 5 bases from J; junction bases left unmatched: 2. This CDR3 is built from 14 residues. CDR1 and CDR2 from the germline V gene are SGHTA and FQGTGA.

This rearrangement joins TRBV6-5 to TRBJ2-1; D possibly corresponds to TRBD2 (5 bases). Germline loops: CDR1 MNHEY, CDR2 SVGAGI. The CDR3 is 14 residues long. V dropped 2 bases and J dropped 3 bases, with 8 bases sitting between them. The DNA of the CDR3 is TGTGCCAGCAGTTACGACTATAACTACAATGAGCAGTTCTTC. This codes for CASSYDYNYNEQFF.

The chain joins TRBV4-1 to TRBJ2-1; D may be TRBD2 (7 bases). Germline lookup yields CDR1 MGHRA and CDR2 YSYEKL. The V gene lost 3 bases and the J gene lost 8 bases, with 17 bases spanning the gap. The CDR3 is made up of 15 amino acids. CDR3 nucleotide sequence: TGCGCCAGCAGCCACCGACTAGTGGGGGGGCATGAGCAGTTCTTC. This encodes CASSHRLVGGHEQFF.

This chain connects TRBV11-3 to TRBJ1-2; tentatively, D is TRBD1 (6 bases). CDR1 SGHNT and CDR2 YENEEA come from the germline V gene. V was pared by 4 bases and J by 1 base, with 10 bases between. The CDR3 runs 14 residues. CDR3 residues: CASSWAGDNYGYTF. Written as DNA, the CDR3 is TGTGCCAGCAGCTGGGCAGGGGATAACTATGGCTACACCTTC.

The CDR3 region is CASSFGSAQETQYF. The CDR3 bases are TGCGCCAGCAGCTTTGGTAGTGCCCAAGAGACCCAGTACTTC. The J gene is TRBJ2-5, the V gene TRBV5-1; the D is unclear. Germline-derived CDR1 and CDR2 are SGHRS and YFSETQ. V lost 2 bases and J 1 base, leaving 9 bases between the germline ends. The CDR3 length is 14 residues.

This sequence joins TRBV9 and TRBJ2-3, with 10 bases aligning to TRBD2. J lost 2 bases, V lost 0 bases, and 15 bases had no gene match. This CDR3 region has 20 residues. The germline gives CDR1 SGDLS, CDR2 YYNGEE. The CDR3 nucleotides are TGTGCCAGCAGCGTAGGGATTAGGGCTAGCGGGAGCCGAAACACAGATACGCAGTATTTT. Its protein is CASSVGIRASGSRNTDTQYF.

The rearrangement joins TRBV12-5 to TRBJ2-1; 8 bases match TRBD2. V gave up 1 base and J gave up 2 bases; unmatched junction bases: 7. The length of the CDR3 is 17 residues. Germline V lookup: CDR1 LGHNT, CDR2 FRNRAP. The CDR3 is CASGLAPTSGTYNEQFF. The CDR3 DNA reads TGTGCTAGTGGTTTGGCGCCAACTAGCGGCACCTACAATGAGCAGTTCTTC.

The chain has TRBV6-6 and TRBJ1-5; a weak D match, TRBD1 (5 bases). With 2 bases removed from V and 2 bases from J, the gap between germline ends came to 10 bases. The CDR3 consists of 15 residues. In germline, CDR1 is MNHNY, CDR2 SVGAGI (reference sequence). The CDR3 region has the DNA TGTGCCAGCAGTTACAGGGGAATGGGCAATCAGCCCCAGCATTTT. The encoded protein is CASSYRGMGNQPQHF.

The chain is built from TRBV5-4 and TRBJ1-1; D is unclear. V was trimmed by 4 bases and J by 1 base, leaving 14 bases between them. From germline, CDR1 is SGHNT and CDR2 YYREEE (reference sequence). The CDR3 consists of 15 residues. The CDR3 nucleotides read TGTGCCAGCAGCCCGACGGGATTGGGGAACACTGAAGCTTTCTTT. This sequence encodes CASSPTGLGNTEAFF. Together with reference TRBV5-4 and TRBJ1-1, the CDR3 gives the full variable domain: ETGVTQSPTHLIKTRGQQVTLRCSSQSGHNTVSWYQQALGQGPQFIFQYYREEENGRGNFPPRFSGLQFPNYSSELNVNALELDDSALYLCASSPTGLGNTEAFFGQGTRLTVV.

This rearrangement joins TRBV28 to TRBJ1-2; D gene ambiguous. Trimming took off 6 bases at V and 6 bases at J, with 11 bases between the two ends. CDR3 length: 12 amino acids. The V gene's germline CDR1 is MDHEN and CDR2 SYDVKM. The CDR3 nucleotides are TGTGCCAGCAGGTCTCTGTTTGATGGCTACACCTTC. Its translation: CASRSLFDGYTF.

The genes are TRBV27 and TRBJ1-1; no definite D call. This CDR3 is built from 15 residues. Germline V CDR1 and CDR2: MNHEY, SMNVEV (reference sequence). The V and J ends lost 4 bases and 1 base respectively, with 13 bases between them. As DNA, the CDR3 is TGTGCCAGCAGTTCCCCGGACTATCCGAACACTGAAGCTTTCTTT. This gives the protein CASSSPDYPNTEAFF.

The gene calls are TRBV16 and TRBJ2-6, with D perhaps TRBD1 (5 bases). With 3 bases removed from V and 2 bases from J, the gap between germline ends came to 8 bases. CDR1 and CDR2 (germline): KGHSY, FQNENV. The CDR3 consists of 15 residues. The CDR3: CASSHRAAGANVLTF. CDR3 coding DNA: TGTGCCAGCAGCCACAGGGCTGCTGGGGCCAACGTCCTGACTTTC. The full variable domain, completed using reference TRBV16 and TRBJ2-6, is GEEVAQTPKHLVRGEGQKAKLYCAPIKGHSYVFWYQQVLKNEFKFLISFQNENVFDETGMPKERFSAKCLPNSPCSLEIQATKLEDSAVYFCASSHRAAGANVLTFGAGSRLTVL.

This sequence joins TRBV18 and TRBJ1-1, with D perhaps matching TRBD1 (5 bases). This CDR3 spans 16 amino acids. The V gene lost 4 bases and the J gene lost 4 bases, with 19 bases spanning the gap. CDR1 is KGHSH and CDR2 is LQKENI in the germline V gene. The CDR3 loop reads CASSLTLQGTGTEAFF. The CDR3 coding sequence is TGTGCCAGCTCACTAACCTTGCAGGGAACGGGCACTGAAGCTTTCTTT.

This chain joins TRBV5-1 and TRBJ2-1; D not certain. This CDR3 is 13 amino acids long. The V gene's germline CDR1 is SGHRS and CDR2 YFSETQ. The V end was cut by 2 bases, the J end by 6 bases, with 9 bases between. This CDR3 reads CASSLLATNEQFF. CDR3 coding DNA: TGCGCCAGCAGCTTATTAGCAACCAATGAGCAGTTCTTC.

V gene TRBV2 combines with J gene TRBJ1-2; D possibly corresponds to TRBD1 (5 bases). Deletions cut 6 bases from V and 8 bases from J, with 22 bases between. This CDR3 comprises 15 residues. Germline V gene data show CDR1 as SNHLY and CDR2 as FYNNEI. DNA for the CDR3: TGTGCCAGCAGCGCTACCGGGCTCGGGGGTCGAGGCTACACCTTC. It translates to CASSATGLGGRGYTF.

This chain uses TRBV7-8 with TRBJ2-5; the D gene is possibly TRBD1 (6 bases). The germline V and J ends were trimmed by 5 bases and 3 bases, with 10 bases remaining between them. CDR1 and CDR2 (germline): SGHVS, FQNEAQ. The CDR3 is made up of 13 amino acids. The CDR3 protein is CASSVHREETQYF. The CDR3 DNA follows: TGTGCCAGCAGCGTCCACAGGGAAGAGACCCAGTACTTC. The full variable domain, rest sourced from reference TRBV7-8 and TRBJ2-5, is GAGVSQSPRYKVAKRGQDVALRCDPISGHVSLFWYQQALGQGPEFLTYFQNEAQLDKSGLPSDRFFAERPEGSVSTLKIQRTQQEDSAVYLCASSVHREETQYFGPGTRLLVL.

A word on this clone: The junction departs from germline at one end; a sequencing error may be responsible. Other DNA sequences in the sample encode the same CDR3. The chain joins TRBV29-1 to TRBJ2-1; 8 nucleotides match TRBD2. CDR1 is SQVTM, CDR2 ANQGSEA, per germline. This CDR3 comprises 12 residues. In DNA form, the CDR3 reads TGCAGCGTTGGGAGACCAGCGGGAGAGAACCTCTTC. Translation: CSVGRPAGENLF.

In nucleotides, the CDR3 is TGTGCCAGCAGTGCAACTTCGAGATGGACTGAAGCTTTCTTT. The encoded protein is CASSATSRWTEAFF. This rearrangement joins TRBV25-1 to TRBJ1-1; no clear D. The germline V and J ends were trimmed by 4 bases and 5 bases, with 14 bases remaining between them. The CDR3 length is 14 residues. Germline V gene data show CDR1 as MGHDK and CDR2 as SYGVNS.

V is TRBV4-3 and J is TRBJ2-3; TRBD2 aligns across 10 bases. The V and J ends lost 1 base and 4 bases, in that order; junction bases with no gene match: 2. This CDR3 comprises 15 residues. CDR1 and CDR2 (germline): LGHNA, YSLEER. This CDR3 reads CASSQVGTSADTQYF. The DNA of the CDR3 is TGCGCCAGCAGCCAAGTGGGGACTAGCGCAGATACGCAGTATTTT.

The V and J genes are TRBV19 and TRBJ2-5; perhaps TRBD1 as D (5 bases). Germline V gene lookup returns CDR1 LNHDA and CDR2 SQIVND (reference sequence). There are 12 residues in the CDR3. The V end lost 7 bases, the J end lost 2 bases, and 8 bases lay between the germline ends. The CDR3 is CASMGQQETQYF. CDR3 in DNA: TGTGCCAGTATGGGGCAGCAAGAGACCCAGTACTTC.

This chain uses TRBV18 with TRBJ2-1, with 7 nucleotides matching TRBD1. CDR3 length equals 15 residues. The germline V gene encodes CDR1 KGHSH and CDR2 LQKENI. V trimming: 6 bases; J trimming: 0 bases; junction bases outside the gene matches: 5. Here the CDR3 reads CASSLGQFSYNEQFF. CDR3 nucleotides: TGTGCCAGCTCGCTGGGACAGTTCTCCTACAATGAGCAGTTCTTC.

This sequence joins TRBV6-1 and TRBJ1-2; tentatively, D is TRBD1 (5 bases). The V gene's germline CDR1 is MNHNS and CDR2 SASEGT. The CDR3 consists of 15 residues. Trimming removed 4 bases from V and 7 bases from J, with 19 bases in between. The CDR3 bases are TGTGCCAGCAGTGGACTGCTTGCGGGACTGGTTGGCTACACCTTC. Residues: CASSGLLAGLVGYTF.

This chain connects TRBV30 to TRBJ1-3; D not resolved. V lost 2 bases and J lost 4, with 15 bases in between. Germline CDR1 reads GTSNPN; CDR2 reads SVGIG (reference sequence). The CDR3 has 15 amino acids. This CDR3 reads CAWSRNGRSGNTIYF. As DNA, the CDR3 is TGTGCCTGGAGTAGGAATGGGAGATCGGGAAACACCATATATTTT.